What follows is one TCR beta chain and its context. Germline loops: CDR1 MNHNS, CDR2 SASEGT. The germline V and J ends were trimmed by 1 base and 0 bases, with 7 bases remaining between them. The CDR3 length is 15 residues. The data originate from a study of technical replicates of blood from a few donors. Sequencing was performed with immunoSEQ multiplex PCR; in TCRdb, only in-frame clones are kept and a portion is missing. The sample has more than 70,000 clones, roughly 96% seen once. Input material: T cells isolated from PBMCs. The sequence was obtained from a human donor in good health. The genes are TRBV6-1 and TRBJ2-1, with a tentative D call TRBD1 (5 bases). CDR3 nucleotide sequence: TGTGCCAGCAGTGAAGGACAGATCTCCTACAATGAGCAGTTCTTC. Translated, it gives CASSEGQISYNEQFF.